The 27 T cell receptor beta chains listed next were all sequenced from one sample in a study of blood T cell repertoires in COVID-19. This table comes from immunoSEQ multiplex PCR, and its TCRdb copy is limited to in-frame clones, with some not included. The table has approximately 200,000 clones, just over 85% seen once. Input material: peripheral blood. The receptors were sampled from a man in his forties or fifties with acute or convalescent COVID-19.

The V call is TRBV6-6, the J call TRBJ2-7; D perhaps matches TRBD2 (5 bases). Germline lookup yields CDR1 MNHNY and CDR2 SVGAGI (reference sequence). The CDR3 is 14 residues long. V lost 0 bases, J lost 3 bases, and 9 bases lay in between. The CDR3 sequence: CASSYSSRGYEQYF. The CDR3 DNA sequence: TGTGCCAGCAGTTACTCGAGTCGGGGCTACGAGCAGTACTTC.

V and J are TRBV3-1 (or the pseudogene TRBV3-2) and TRBJ1-2, with 10 bases that match TRBD1. Germline lookup yields CDR1 LGHDT and CDR2 YNNKEL (reference sequence). Losses at the gene ends were 1 base for V and 3 bases for J; bases not matched to a gene: 8. The CDR3 runs 17 residues. CDR3 protein: CASSQAGQGPVDYGYTF. Here the CDR3 DNA reads TGTGCCAGCAGCCAAGCGGGACAGGGGCCGGTGGACTATGGCTACACCTTC.

This sequence joins TRBV4-1 and TRBJ1-3, with unresolved D. Germline V gives CDR1 MGHRA, CDR2 YSYEKL. Deletions cut 0 bases from V and 0 bases from J, with 6 bases between. The CDR3 runs to 15 residues. This CDR3 reads CASSQDGSSGNTIYF. The DNA of the CDR3 is TGCGCCAGCAGCCAAGACGGGAGCTCTGGAAACACCATATATTTT.

The chain uses TRBV19 and TRBJ2-7; 9 nucleotides agree with TRBD1. The V and J ends lost 2 bases and 3 bases, in that order; junction bases with no gene match: 2. This CDR3 is built from 14 residues. The V gene's germline CDR1 is LNHDA and CDR2 SQIVND (reference sequence). CDR3 region: CASSIRTGDYEQYF. Here the CDR3 DNA reads TGTGCCAGTAGTATAAGGACAGGGGACTACGAGCAGTACTTC.

The chain joins TRBV29-1 to TRBJ1-2, with 10 bases aligning to TRBD1. Per the germline V gene, CDR1 is SQVTM and CDR2 is ANQGSEA. J gave up 4 bases and V 8 bases, and 13 bases lay outside the gene matches. The CDR3 extends over 15 amino acids. CDR3 sequence reads: CSTYYSGTGVYGYTF. The CDR3 DNA reads as TGCAGCACATACTATTCCGGGACAGGGGTCTATGGCTACACCTTC.

The rearrangement joins TRBV27 to TRBJ1-2; a possible D gene is TRBD1 (6 bases). This CDR3 comprises 15 residues. CDR1 is MNHEY and CDR2 is SMNVEV in the germline V gene (reference sequence). V lost 3 bases and J 5 bases, leaving 16 bases between the germline ends. This CDR3 is CASSFSGGGGYGYTF. CDR3 bases: TGTGCCAGCAGTTTCTCCGGGGGGGGCGGGTATGGCTACACCTTC.

V usage is TRBV19 and J usage is TRBJ1-2; no firm D call. This CDR3 is built from 15 residues. Germline CDR1 is LNHDA and CDR2 is SQIVND (reference sequence). The V and J ends lost 2 bases and 2 bases respectively, with 12 bases between them. The CDR3 spells CASSITRSPNYGYTF. The CDR3 DNA sequence: TGTGCCAGTAGTATAACCCGGAGCCCAAACTATGGCTACACCTTC.

V is TRBV9 and J is TRBJ1-1; 7 bases map to TRBD1. Losses at the gene ends were 5 bases for V and 0 bases for J; bases not matched to a gene: 4. Germline V gene sequence: CDR1 SGDLS, CDR2 YYNGEE. The CDR3 is 14 residues long. The CDR3 protein is CASRGGQMNTEAFF. The CDR3 coding sequence is TGTGCCAGCAGGGGGGGACAGATGAACACTGAAGCTTTCTTT.

The chain recombines TRBV6-5 with TRBJ2-7; 7 bases align to TRBD1. The V gene end was trimmed by 6 bases and the J gene end by 3 bases; junction bases not matched to a gene: 8. There are 14 residues in the CDR3. CDR1 MNHEY and CDR2 SVGAGI come from the germline V gene. The CDR3 protein is CASSRTGESYEQYF. CDR3 bases: TGTGCCAGCAGCAGGACAGGAGAAAGCTACGAGCAGTACTTC.

The chain combines TRBV11-2 with TRBJ2-6, with 7 bases that match TRBD1. This CDR3 contains 17 residues. Germline V gives CDR1 SGHAT, CDR2 FQNNGV. J lost 1 base, V lost 3 bases, and 6 bases had no gene match. CDR3 loop: CASSFTGVTSGANVLTF. CDR3 sequence (DNA): TGTGCCAGCAGCTTTACAGGGGTAACTTCTGGGGCCAACGTCCTGACTTTC.

J is TRBJ2-7 and V is TRBV27; possibly TRBD1 for D (5 bases). CDR3 length equals 14 residues. CDR1 and CDR2 (germline): MNHEY, SMNVEV (reference sequence). Trimming stripped 6 bases from V and 0 bases from J, with 12 bases between. CDR3 nucleotide sequence: TGTGCCAGCAGGCCCGGCAGGGTCTCCTACGAGCAGTACTTC. This translates into CASRPGRVSYEQYF.

The CDR3 coding sequence is TGTGCCAGCAGCTTACAGGCCGCGGGTAAGGGCTCCTACGAGCAGTACTTC. Residues: CASSLQAAGKGSYEQYF. The chain couples TRBV7-8 to TRBJ2-7; D perhaps matches TRBD2 (5 bases). Germline V gene data show CDR1 as SGHVS and CDR2 as FQNEAQ. The V gene lost 2 bases and the J gene lost 0 bases, with 17 bases spanning the gap. CDR3 size: 17 residues.

The chain is built from TRBV5-6 and TRBJ2-3; 11 nucleotides agree with TRBD2. The CDR3 loop spans 17 amino acids. The trim removed 2 bases at V and 3 bases at J, leaving 8 bases unmatched. Germline V gene lookup returns CDR1 SGHDT and CDR2 YYEEEE. The CDR3 region has the DNA TGTGCCAGCAGCTTTCTTAGCGGGGGGGCCGGGACAGATACGCAGTATTTT. It specifies CASSFLSGGAGTDTQYF.

This chain links TRBV27 with TRBJ2-7, with 12 nucleotides matching TRBD2. The CDR3 has 17 amino acids. Trimming took 3 bases from V and 6 from J; bases not matched to a gene: 12. Germline CDR1 MNHEY, CDR2 SMNVEV (reference sequence). CDR3 loop: CASSFGLAGGPGGEQYF. The CDR3 DNA is TGTGCCAGCAGTTTTGGGCTAGCGGGGGGGCCAGGAGGCGAGCAGTACTTC.

The chain joins TRBV7-2 to TRBJ2-7; 7 bases fit TRBD1. The germline V gene has CDR1 SGHTA and CDR2 FQGNSA. The trim removed 1 base at V and 7 bases at J, leaving 10 bases unmatched. The CDR3 spans 15 residues. The CDR3 region has the DNA TGTGCCAGCAGCTTAGGGACAGGCACCTCGAGTGAGCAGTACTTC. Translated: CASSLGTGTSSEQYF.

The V call is TRBV5-1, the J call TRBJ2-4; TRBD1 matches at 12 bases. CDR3 length: 16 residues. Germline CDR1 reads SGHRS; CDR2 reads YFSETQ. V trimming: 4 bases; J trimming: 1 base; junction bases outside the gene matches: 3. The CDR3 sequence is CASSPGQGAAKNIQYF. The CDR3 bases are TGCGCCAGCAGCCCGGGACAGGGGGCGGCCAAAAACATTCAGTACTTC.

The chain carries TRBV5-1 and TRBJ2-1; 10 positions agree with TRBD1. This CDR3 contains 15 residues. Per the germline V gene, CDR1 is SGHRS and CDR2 is YFSETQ. V dropped 4 bases and J dropped 4; count of bases not matched to a gene: 5. CDR3 in DNA: TGCGCCAGCAGCCCCGGGACAGGGGAGTACAATGAGCAGTTCTTC. Its translation is CASSPGTGEYNEQFF.

The chain is built from TRBV6-5 and TRBJ1-5, with TRBD1 matching over 7 bases. CDR1 is MNHEY and CDR2 is SVGAGI in the germline V gene. J lost 2 bases, V lost 7 bases, and 2 bases had no gene match. The CDR3 loop spans 13 amino acids. The CDR3 sequence is CASTGTGNQPQHF. The CDR3 DNA is TGTGCCAGCACCGGGACAGGCAATCAGCCCCAGCATTTT.

The CDR3 sequence: CASARTEAFF. The CDR3 DNA reads TGTGCCAGCGCCCGGACAGAGGCTTTCTTT. The chain joins TRBV2 to TRBJ1-1; possibly TRBD1 for D (6 bases). This CDR3 is 10 amino acids long. The V end was cut by 8 bases, the J end by 11 bases, with 12 bases between. Germline V CDR1 and CDR2: SNHLY, FYNNEI. Full variable domain (missing parts from reference TRBV2 and TRBJ1-1): EPEVTQTPSHQVTQMGQEVILRCVPISNHLYFYWYRQILGQKVEFLVSFYNNEISEKSEIFDDQFSVERPDGSNFTLKIRSTKLEDSAMYFCASARTEAFFGQGTRLTVV.

The V call is TRBV5-4, the J call TRBJ2-5; the match to TRBD1 covers 7 bases. Trimming took 0 bases from V and 3 from J; bases not matched to a gene: 2. CDR3 length: 14 residues. Germline V lookup: CDR1 SGHNT, CDR2 YYREEE (reference sequence). The chain's CDR3 is CASSLAGTEETQYF. CDR3 sequence (DNA): TGTGCCAGCAGCTTGGCCGGGACAGAAGAGACCCAGTACTTC.

The rearrangement joins TRBV9 to TRBJ1-1; D gene ambiguous. The CDR3 covers 12 residues. Trimming took 6 bases from V and 3 from J, leaving 9 bases between them. Germline V lookup: CDR1 SGDLS, CDR2 YYNGEE. The CDR3 bases are TGTGCCAGCAACAGTTTGGACACTGAAGCTTTCTTT. Translation: CASNSLDTEAFF.

The V gene is TRBV27, the J gene TRBJ1-1, with D perhaps matching TRBD1 (6 bases). V was trimmed by 3 bases and J by 1 base, leaving 21 bases between them. Germline CDR1 MNHEY, CDR2 SMNVEV (reference sequence). The CDR3 has 18 residues. DNA of the CDR3: TGTGCCAGCAGTTTTAATCTCCCAGGGGTAAAGCAGAACACTGAAGCTTTCTTT. Encoded protein: CASSFNLPGVKQNTEAFF.

The V and J genes are TRBV30 and TRBJ2-3; D ambiguous. This CDR3 has 12 residues. Germline V lookup: CDR1 GTSNPN, CDR2 SVGIG (reference sequence). Deletions cut 3 bases from V and 3 bases from J, with 7 bases between. The CDR3 nucleotides are TGTGCCTGGAGCCCCGGGACAGATACGCAGTATTTT. This codes for CAWSPGTDTQYF. Complete variable domain (other parts from reference TRBV30 and TRBJ2-3): SQTIHQWPATLVQPVGSPLSLECTVEGTSNPNLYWYRQAAGRGLQLLFYSVGIGQISSEVPQNLSASRPQDRQFILSSKKLLLSDSGFYLCAWSPGTDTQYFGPGTRLTVL.

This sequence joins TRBV5-8 and TRBJ1-2, with 9 bases matching TRBD1. Germline V gives CDR1 SGHTS, CDR2 YDEGEE. This CDR3 contains 16 residues. Germline trimming cut 5 bases from V and 3 bases from J; bases unmatched to any gene: 11. CDR3: CASSQGQGILHYGYTF. DNA of the CDR3: TGTGCCAGCAGTCAGGGACAGGGCATTCTTCACTATGGCTACACCTTC.

This sequence joins TRBV20-1 and TRBJ2-5, with 7 bases lining up with TRBD2. V shed 3 bases, J shed 10 bases, and the junction held 11 bases outside the gene matches. The germline V gene encodes CDR1 DFQATT and CDR2 SNEGSKA (reference sequence). This CDR3 contains 13 residues. The CDR3: CSASGGGYWDQYF. CDR3 nucleotides: TGCAGTGCTAGTGGGGGGGGGTACTGGGACCAGTACTTC.

Here the CDR3 reads CASSLAGGAREKLFF. CDR3 sequence (DNA): TGCGCCAGCAGCTTGGCCGGCGGGGCTCGGGAAAAACTGTTTTTT. The genes are TRBV5-1 and TRBJ1-4, with a possible D match to TRBD1 (5 bases). The CDR3 contains 15 residues. The ends were cut back, 0 bases at V and 8 bases at J, with 14 bases in the middle. Germline assignment: CDR1 SGHRS and CDR2 YFSETQ.

J is TRBJ1-1 and V is TRBV19, with a weak D call TRBD1 (6 bases). The germline V gene has CDR1 LNHDA and CDR2 SQIVND (reference sequence). Trimming removed 7 bases from V and 5 bases from J, with 23 bases in between. The CDR3 spans 16 residues. The CDR3 sequence: CASTPYLLGARTEAFF. The CDR3 DNA reads TGTGCCAGTACACCGTACCTCCTGGGGGCGCGTACTGAAGCTTTCTTT.